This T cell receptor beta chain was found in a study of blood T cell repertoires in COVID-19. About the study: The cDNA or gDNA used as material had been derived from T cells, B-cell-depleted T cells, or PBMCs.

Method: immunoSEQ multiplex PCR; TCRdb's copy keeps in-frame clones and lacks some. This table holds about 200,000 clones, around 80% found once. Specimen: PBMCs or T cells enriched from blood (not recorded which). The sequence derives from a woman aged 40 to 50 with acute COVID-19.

CDR3 loop: CASSQVSSWQYF. In DNA form, the CDR3 reads TGTGCCAGCAGCCAAGTATCGAGTTGGCAGTACTTC. The chain carries TRBV3-1 (or the pseudogene TRBV3-2) and TRBJ2-7; the D is unclear. The V end lost 1 base, the J end lost 9 bases, and 10 bases lay between the germline ends. CDR3 size: 12 residues. Germline V gene lookup returns CDR1 LGHDT and CDR2 YNNKEL (reference sequence).